This T cell receptor (beta chain) was captured by sequencing in a study of shared clonotypes between healthy human individuals. Study-level information: Researchers drew samples from two women and a few men aged 18 to 49. General study results and limits: Rarefaction curves obtained for sorted subsets showed sequencing incomplete despite large depth. Naive subsets typically showed greater estimated richness than memory subsets.

TCRdb keeps only in-frame clones here, not all; method: immunoSEQ multiplex PCR. The sample lists about 2.4 million clones, 93% occurring once. Points on this clone: The antigen is unknown.

Naive CD45RA+ and memory CD45RA-negative subsets were split from CD4+ cells. The receptor comes from a man between 18 and 29 years old in good health. Some clones in this sample may be carry-over from other donors' samples. The specimen was naive CD4+ T cells from PBMCs. As for subset: CD45RA+ positively selected.

CDR3 loop: CASSYWRNTEAFF. CDR3 bases: TGTGCCAGCAGTTACTGGAGGAACACTGAAGCTTTCTTT. This sequence joins TRBV6-5 and TRBJ1-1; D remains ambiguous. CDR1 and CDR2 (germline): MNHEY, SVGAGI. Trimming cost V 1 base and J 1 base, with 4 bases left between them. CDR3 length: 13 residues.